These 5 T cell receptor beta chains came from one sample sequenced in a study of blood T cell repertoires in COVID-19 (TCRdb year 2020). Library preparation employed the immunoSEQ multiplex PCR assay. TCRdb provides this immuneACCESS table in a form limited to in-frame rearrangements. Some clones are lacking; in checked studies, under half of them reflect an unresolved V gene, and why the rest are absent is not known. The sample profile shows 190,000 or so clones; 80% to 90% of them were found once. Approximately 9.2% of the sample lies in the top ten. Sequencing input: PBMCs or T cells enriched from blood (not recorded which). Source of these receptors: a man in his forties who had recovered from COVID-19.

This chain joins TRBV27 and TRBJ2-7; D is perhaps TRBD2 (6 bases). The CDR3 contains 16 residues. V was shortened by 5 bases and J by 0 bases, with 17 bases between the two germline ends. In germline, CDR1 is MNHEY, CDR2 SMNVEV (reference sequence). CDR3 sequence: CASSPSSGLFSYEQYF. CDR3 bases: TGTGCCAGCAGTCCCTCGAGCGGGCTCTTCTCCTACGAGCAGTACTTC.

The chain's CDR3 is CAISESLRKDRGYNEQFF. CDR3 nucleotide sequence: TGTGCCATCAGTGAGTCCCTTAGGAAGGACAGGGGTTACAATGAGCAGTTCTTC. The chain employs TRBV10-3 and TRBJ2-1, with 9 bases matching TRBD1. V was pared by 0 bases and J by 4 bases, with 10 bases of the junction left unmatched. Germline CDR1 and CDR2: ENHRY and SYGVKD. This CDR3 contains 18 residues.

The rearrangement uses TRBV9 and TRBJ2-5, with no clear D. Germline CDR1 is SGDLS and CDR2 is YYNGEE. Trimming removed 3 bases at V and 7 bases at J, with 10 bases between. This CDR3 region has 12 residues. DNA of the CDR3: TGTGCCAGCAGCGCAACTTCGGGGACCCAGTACTTC. Protein sequence: CASSATSGTQYF.

The chain is built from TRBV28 and TRBJ1-2; tentative D call: TRBD1 (6 bases). The germline V gene encodes CDR1 MDHEN and CDR2 SYDVKM. V shed 7 bases and J shed 4 bases, with 13 bases lying between them. The CDR3 contains 13 residues. The chain's CDR3 is CASKDSSIYGYTF. DNA of the CDR3: TGTGCCAGCAAGGACAGCTCTATCTATGGCTACACCTTC.

This rearrangement joins TRBV18 to TRBJ2-1; tentative D call: TRBD2 (7 bases). CDR3 length: 15 residues. Germline CDR1 reads KGHSH; CDR2 reads LQKENI. V was shortened by 1 base and J by 6 bases, with 13 bases between the two germline ends. Here the CDR3 reads CASSPRGGPGNEQFF. As DNA, the CDR3 is TGTGCCAGCTCACCACGCGGGGGCCCCGGCAATGAGCAGTTCTTC.